One T cell receptor (beta chain) is described in this entry. The entry originates in a study of blood T cells in healthy people across ages. Germline V gene data show CDR1 as MRHNA and CDR2 as SNTAGT. The CDR3 extends over 15 amino acids. V was pared by 3 bases and J by 2 bases, with 4 bases of the junction left unmatched. Primed by a sample-barcoded 5' primer and a J-beta primer mix, a second PCR proceeded for about 7 to 12 cycles. TCRdb analysed the 5' RACE reads with MiXCR anew, one entry per CDR3 protein. The sample contains some 860,000 distinct CDR3 sequences, about 61% of which appear only once.

The V and J genes are TRBV6-4 and TRBJ2-5; 9 bases line up with TRBD1. The TCR sequence derives from a man between 40 and 49 years old in good health. The sequenced sample was blood. The CDR3 sequence is CASSESGTGQETQYF. The CDR3 DNA reads TGTGCCAGCAGTGAATCCGGGACAGGGCAAGAGACCCAGTACTTC.